Listed below are T cell receptor beta chains from one sample, sequenced in a study of CD8 T cells in ankylosing spondylitis. Via MiXCR, TCRdb re-called the 5' RACE reads, giving one row per CDR3 protein. The top ten clones hold about 8.2% of a sample with approximately 300,000 distinct CDR3 sequences, roughly 20% of them seen once. Sequencing used blood, either unsorted or a sorted T cell fraction (not recorded which). All receptors come from a male donor with ankylosing spondylitis or in good health (not recorded which). Each CDR3 is given with its conserved first and last residue. Each record gives: clone size, D gene, V gene, J gene, CDR3 protein, CDR3 DNA. The D gene is left open where the match is weak. Rows give clone size only sometimes, using once, few, many, or a class for an expanded clone.

abundance: .; d_gene: .; v_gene: TRBV12-3/TRBV12-4; j_gene: TRBJ2-5; CDR3aa: CASTLDAGGALYF; CDR3nt: TGTGCCAGCACCCTCGACGCTGGTGGGGCTTTGTACTTC
abundance: .; d_gene: TRBD1; v_gene: TRBV24-1; j_gene: TRBJ2-5; CDR3aa: CATSDSGQMEETQYF; CDR3nt: TGTGCCACCAGTGATTCGGGACAGATGGAAGAGACCCAGTACTTC
abundance: many; d_gene: TRBD2; v_gene: TRBV24-1; j_gene: TRBJ2-1; CDR3aa: CATSDRSGRAYNEQFF; CDR3nt: TGTGCCACCAGTGACCGTAGCGGGAGGGCCTACAATGAGCAGTTCTTC
abundance: few; d_gene: .; v_gene: TRBV9; j_gene: TRBJ2-4; CDR3aa: CASSVAISDIQYF; CDR3nt: TGTGCCAGCAGCGTAGCTATATCTGACATTCAGTACTTC
abundance: many; d_gene: .; v_gene: TRBV5-5; j_gene: TRBJ2-5; CDR3aa: CASSLMEGRPETQYF; CDR3nt: TGTGCCAGCAGCTTGATGGAGGGTCGGCCAGAGACCCAGTACTTC
abundance: .; d_gene: .; v_gene: TRBV2; j_gene: TRBJ2-3; CDR3aa: CASSGWATSTDTQYF; CDR3nt: TGTGCCAGCAGTGGCTGGGCGACTAGCACAGATACGCAGTATTTT
abundance: few; d_gene: .; v_gene: TRBV12-3/TRBV12-4; j_gene: TRBJ1-4; CDR3aa: CASSFRGELFF; CDR3nt: TGTGCCAGCAGTTTTAGGGGAGAACTGTTTTTT
abundance: few; d_gene: TRBD1; v_gene: TRBV18; j_gene: TRBJ1-5; CDR3aa: CASSPRQGMMQPQHF; CDR3nt: TGTGCCAGCTCACCCCGACAGGGTATGATGCAGCCCCAGCATTTT
abundance: .; d_gene: TRBD2; v_gene: TRBV3-1; j_gene: TRBJ2-1; CDR3aa: CASILAGGPNNEQFF; CDR3nt: TGTGCCAGCATCCTAGCGGGAGGGCCTAACAATGAGCAGTTCTTC
abundance: .; d_gene: TRBD1; v_gene: TRBV4-2; j_gene: TRBJ2-1; CDR3aa: CASSQETTGTGENEQFF; CDR3nt: TGTGCCAGCAGCCAGGAGACGACCGGGACAGGTGAAAATGAGCAGTTCTTC
abundance: few; d_gene: .; v_gene: TRBV20-1; j_gene: TRBJ2-3; CDR3aa: CSAGSPWADTQYF; CDR3nt: TGCAGTGCTGGATCCCCCTGGGCGGATACGCAGTATTTT
abundance: .; d_gene: TRBD1; v_gene: TRBV5-1; j_gene: TRBJ1-5; CDR3aa: CASSRQGHPQHF; CDR3nt: TGCGCCAGCAGCCGACAGGGGCATCCCCAGCATTTT
abundance: .; d_gene: TRBD1; v_gene: TRBV28; j_gene: TRBJ1-6; CDR3aa: CASSRGTESNSPFHF; CDR3nt: TGTGCCAGCAGTCGGGGGACAGAGAGTAATTCACCCTTCCACTTT
abundance: .; d_gene: TRBD2; v_gene: TRBV12-3/TRBV12-4; j_gene: TRBJ2-3; CDR3aa: CASSLRLAGGFYTDTQYF; CDR3nt: TGTGCCAGCAGTTTAAGACTAGCGGGGGGATTCTACACAGATACGCAGTATTTT
abundance: .; d_gene: .; v_gene: TRBV5-1; j_gene: TRBJ2-3; CDR3aa: CASGVALAGTDTQYF; CDR3nt: TGCGCCAGCGGAGTGGCGTTAGCGGGCACAGATACGCAGTATTTT
abundance: few; d_gene: TRBD2; v_gene: TRBV5-1; j_gene: TRBJ2-3; CDR3aa: CASSLGTSGGSTDTQYF; CDR3nt: TGCGCCAGCAGCCTCGGGACTAGCGGGGGAAGCACAGATACGCAGTATTTT
abundance: .; d_gene: .; v_gene: TRBV5-6; j_gene: TRBJ1-1; CDR3aa: CASSSGTSELKAFF; CDR3nt: TGTGCCAGCAGCTCCGGGACATCCGAACTAAAAGCTTTCTTT
abundance: .; d_gene: .; v_gene: TRBV3-1; j_gene: TRBJ1-1; CDR3aa: CASSPDAGGGTEAFF; CDR3nt: TGTGCCAGCAGCCCTGATGCAGGTGGAGGCACTGAAGCTTTCTTT
abundance: many; d_gene: .; v_gene: TRBV27; j_gene: TRBJ2-1; CDR3aa: CASSETGTLLYNEQFF; CDR3nt: TGTGCCAGCAGCGAGACCGGGACTCTACTGTACAATGAGCAGTTCTTC
abundance: .; d_gene: .; v_gene: TRBV6-1; j_gene: TRBJ1-2; CDR3aa: CASSPRRGTGGDYGYTF; CDR3nt: TGTGCCAGCAGTCCCCGGCGGGGTACAGGTGGGGACTATGGCTACACCTTC
abundance: .; d_gene: .; v_gene: TRBV4-2; j_gene: TRBJ2-5; CDR3aa: CASSQDLRESETQYF; CDR3nt: TGTGCCAGCAGCCAAGATCTCAGGGAGTCGGAGACCCAGTACTTC
abundance: many; d_gene: .; v_gene: TRBV12-3/TRBV12-4; j_gene: TRBJ2-3; CDR3aa: CASSQRGVRGDTQYF; CDR3nt: TGTGCCAGCAGCCAAAGAGGGGTCCGGGGAGATACGCAGTATTTT
abundance: many; d_gene: TRBD1; v_gene: TRBV5-1; j_gene: TRBJ2-2; CDR3aa: CASSRDRPNTGELFF; CDR3nt: TGCGCCAGCAGTAGGGACAGGCCGAACACCGGGGAGCTGTTTTTT
abundance: .; d_gene: TRBD1; v_gene: TRBV19; j_gene: TRBJ2-5; CDR3aa: CASSGQGGETQYF; CDR3nt: TGTGCCAGTAGCGGACAGGGAGGAGAGACCCAGTACTTC
abundance: many; d_gene: .; v_gene: TRBV4-2; j_gene: TRBJ1-5; CDR3aa: CASSPGTLNQPQHF; CDR3nt: TGTGCCAGCAGCCCCGGGACCCTTAATCAGCCCCAGCATTTT
abundance: many; d_gene: .; v_gene: TRBV29-1; j_gene: TRBJ1-5; CDR3aa: CSASSGQQPQHF; CDR3nt: TGCAGCGCCTCGAGCGGGCAGCAGCCCCAGCATTTT
abundance: few; d_gene: .; v_gene: TRBV20-1; j_gene: TRBJ1-4; CDR3aa: CSARHAAGEKLFF; CDR3nt: TGCAGTGCTCGTCATGCAGCGGGTGAAAAACTGTTTTTT
abundance: .; d_gene: TRBD2; v_gene: TRBV7-9; j_gene: TRBJ2-3; CDR3aa: CASSAGLHLGTDTQYF; CDR3nt: TGTGCCAGCAGCGCGGGACTACATCTAGGCACAGATACGCAGTATTTT
abundance: .; d_gene: TRBD2; v_gene: TRBV11-2; j_gene: TRBJ2-3; CDR3aa: CASSLVGTTSTDTQYF; CDR3nt: TGTGCCAGCAGCTTAGTGGGGACTACCAGCACAGATACGCAGTATTTT
abundance: .; d_gene: TRBD1; v_gene: TRBV24-1; j_gene: TRBJ1-4; CDR3aa: CATSDSGHRGEKLFF; CDR3nt: TGTGCCACCAGTGATTCAGGACACAGGGGTGAAAAACTGTTTTTT
abundance: .; d_gene: .; v_gene: TRBV5-8; j_gene: TRBJ2-1; CDR3aa: CANTRDGFIYEQFF; CDR3nt: TGTGCCAACACCCGGGACGGCTTTATCTATGAGCAGTTCTTC
abundance: many; d_gene: .; v_gene: TRBV10-3; j_gene: TRBJ2-2; CDR3aa: CAISVELNTGELFF; CDR3nt: TGTGCCATCAGTGTCGAACTGAACACCGGGGAGCTGTTTTTT
abundance: many; d_gene: TRBD2; v_gene: TRBV28; j_gene: TRBJ2-3; CDR3aa: CASSLPAGGADTQYF; CDR3nt: TGTGCCAGCAGTTTACCAGCGGGAGGCGCAGATACGCAGTATTTT
abundance: many; d_gene: .; v_gene: TRBV12-3/TRBV12-4; j_gene: TRBJ2-1; CDR3aa: CASSYNRVVNNEQFF; CDR3nt: TGTGCCAGCAGTTACAACAGGGTAGTGAACAATGAGCAGTTCTTC
abundance: .; d_gene: TRBD2; v_gene: TRBV24-1; j_gene: TRBJ2-1; CDR3aa: CATSRSGTSVGEQFF; CDR3nt: TGTGCCACCAGTCGCTCCGGGACTAGCGTTGGTGAGCAGTTCTTC
abundance: .; d_gene: .; v_gene: TRBV28; j_gene: TRBJ2-2; CDR3aa: CASTLRRLGTGELFF; CDR3nt: TGTGCCAGCACCTTGAGGAGGTTAGGCACCGGGGAGCTGTTTTTT
abundance: few; d_gene: .; v_gene: TRBV15; j_gene: TRBJ2-1; CDR3aa: CATGKGEWDEQFF; CDR3nt: TGTGCCACCGGGAAGGGAGAGTGGGATGAGCAGTTCTTC
abundance: many; d_gene: .; v_gene: TRBV6-2/TRBV6-3; j_gene: TRBJ1-1; CDR3aa: CASSYFGGSGNTEAFF; CDR3nt: TGTGCCAGCAGTTACTTCGGCGGGAGTGGGAACACTGAAGCTTTCTTT
abundance: .; d_gene: .; v_gene: TRBV5-1; j_gene: TRBJ2-5; CDR3aa: CASSLSADQETQYF; CDR3nt: TGCGCCAGCAGCTTGTCGGCAGACCAAGAGACCCAGTACTTC
abundance: many; d_gene: TRBD1; v_gene: TRBV12-3/TRBV12-4; j_gene: TRBJ1-5; CDR3aa: CASSLTGGDQPQHF; CDR3nt: TGTGCCAGCAGTTTGACAGGGGGAGATCAGCCCCAGCATTTT
abundance: .; d_gene: .; v_gene: TRBV7-2; j_gene: TRBJ2-1; CDR3aa: CASSLVHNEQFF; CDR3nt: TGTGCCAGCAGCTTAGTCCACAATGAGCAGTTCTTC
abundance: .; d_gene: .; v_gene: TRBV5-1; j_gene: TRBJ2-3; CDR3aa: CASSWERRRTDTQYF; CDR3nt: TGCGCCAGCAGCTGGGAGAGAAGACGCACAGATACGCAGTATTTT
abundance: few; d_gene: .; v_gene: TRBV2; j_gene: TRBJ1-3; CDR3aa: CASSAGRLGVESIISGNTIYF; CDR3nt: TGTGCCAGCAGTGCCGGGAGGTTGGGAGTAGAGAGCATCATCTCTGGAAACACCATATATTTT
abundance: .; d_gene: .; v_gene: TRBV6-4; j_gene: TRBJ1-1; CDR3aa: CASSDKPAVQGAPGRAEAFF; CDR3nt: TGTGCCAGCAGTGACAAGCCCGCTGTACAGGGCGCGCCCGGTAGGGCTGAAGCTTTCTTT
abundance: .; d_gene: .; v_gene: TRBV20-1; j_gene: TRBJ1-5; CDR3aa: CSARVGGSGNQPQHF; CDR3nt: TGCAGTGCTAGAGTGGGTGGCAGTGGCAATCAGCCCCAGCATTTT
abundance: .; d_gene: .; v_gene: TRBV20-1; j_gene: TRBJ1-4; CDR3aa: CSAFRAATNEKLFF; CDR3nt: TGCAGTGCTTTCCGGGCCGCAACTAATGAAAAACTGTTTTTT
abundance: .; d_gene: TRBD2; v_gene: TRBV20-1; j_gene: TRBJ2-3; CDR3aa: CSATGLAGSADTQYF; CDR3nt: TGCAGTGCTACGGGACTAGCGGGGAGCGCAGATACGCAGTATTTT
abundance: few; d_gene: .; v_gene: TRBV5-1; j_gene: TRBJ2-5; CDR3aa: CASSLFRGTQYF; CDR3nt: TGCGCCAGCAGCCTTTTCCGCGGGACCCAGTACTTC